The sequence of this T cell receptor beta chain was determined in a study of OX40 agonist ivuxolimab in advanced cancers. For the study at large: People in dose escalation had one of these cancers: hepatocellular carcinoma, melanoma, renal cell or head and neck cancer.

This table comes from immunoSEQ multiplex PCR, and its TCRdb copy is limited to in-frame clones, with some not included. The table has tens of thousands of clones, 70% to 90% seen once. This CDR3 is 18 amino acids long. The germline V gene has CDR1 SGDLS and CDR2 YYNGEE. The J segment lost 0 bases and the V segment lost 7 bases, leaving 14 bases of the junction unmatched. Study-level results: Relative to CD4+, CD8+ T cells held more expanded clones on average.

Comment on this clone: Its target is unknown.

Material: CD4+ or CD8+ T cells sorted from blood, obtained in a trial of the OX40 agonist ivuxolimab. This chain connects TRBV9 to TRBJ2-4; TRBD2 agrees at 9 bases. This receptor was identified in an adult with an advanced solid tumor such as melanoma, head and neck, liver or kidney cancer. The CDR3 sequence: CASGTGTSLAKAKNIQYF. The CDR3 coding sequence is TGTGCCAGCGGCACCGGGACTAGCCTCGCTAAAGCCAAAAACATTCAGTACTTC. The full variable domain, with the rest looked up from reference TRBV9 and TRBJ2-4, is DSGVTQTPKHLITATGQRVTLRCSPRSGDLSVYWYQQSLDQGLQFLIQYYNGEERAKGNILERFSAQQFPDLHSELNLSSLELGDSALYFCASGTGTSLAKAKNIQYFGAGTRLSVL.